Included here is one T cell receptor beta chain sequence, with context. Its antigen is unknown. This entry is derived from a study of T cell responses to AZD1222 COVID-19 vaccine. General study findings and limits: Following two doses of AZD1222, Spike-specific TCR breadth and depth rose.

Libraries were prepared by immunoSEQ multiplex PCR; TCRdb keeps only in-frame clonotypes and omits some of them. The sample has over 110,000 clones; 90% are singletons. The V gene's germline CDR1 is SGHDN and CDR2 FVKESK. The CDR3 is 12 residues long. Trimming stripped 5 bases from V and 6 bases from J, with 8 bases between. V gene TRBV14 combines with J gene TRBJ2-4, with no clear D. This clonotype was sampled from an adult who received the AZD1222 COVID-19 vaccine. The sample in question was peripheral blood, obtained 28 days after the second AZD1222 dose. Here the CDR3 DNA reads TGTGCCAGCAGCTATGGACCAAACATTCAGTACTTC. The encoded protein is CASSYGPNIQYF. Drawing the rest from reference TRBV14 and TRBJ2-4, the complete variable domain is EAGVTQFPSHSVIEKGQTVTLRCDPISGHDNLYWYRRVMGKEIKFLLHFVKESKQDESGMPNNRFLAERTGGTYSTLKVQPAELEDSGVYFCASSYGPNIQYFGAGTRLSVL.